This TCR beta chain was obtained from a study of regulatory T cells in long-lasting Graves disease. Study outcomes and limitations: Persistent Graves' patients showed less TCR diversity than newly diagnosed patients showed.

Concerning this clonotype: Its antigen is not identified.

Time point noted: newly diagnosed GD, antithyroid drugs for less than 3 months. Researchers made the TCR library from RNA that was extracted from PBMCs. According to the study, TCR beta libraries were built with iRepertoire HTBI primers and CDR3-region Arm-PCR. MiXCR was run by TCRdb on the multiplex PCR reads, yielding one entry per CDR3 protein. The profile covers hundreds of thousands of distinct CDR3 sequences, with roughly 15% appearing a single time and 18% taken by the ten largest. The germline V gene encodes CDR1 LGHNA and CDR2 YNFKEQ. V shed 2 bases and J shed 3 bases, with 10 bases lying between them. The CDR3 is 14 amino acids. The same sample was also used in a study of T cells in Graves' hyperthyroidism and ophthalmopathy. From that report: The HTBI primer set served for first-round RT-PCR of the TCR CDR3. Also found in blood were most expanded thyroid clonotypes above 0.001. The model predicted ophthalmopathy a median roughly 6.3 months before onset.

The material sequenced was peripheral blood mononuclear cells (PBMCs), taken at new diagnosis, from a patient treated with antithyroid drugs. This chain connects TRBV4-2 to TRBJ1-2, with D maybe TRBD1 (5 bases). This TCR was sampled from a woman aged 25 to 39 with Graves disease. CDR3 DNA sequence: TGTGCCAGCAGCCAATTGGGGGAGGACTATGGCTACACCTTC. Amino acids: CASSQLGEDYGYTF.